This TCR beta chain came from a study of T cell responses to AZD1222 COVID-19 vaccine. General study results and limits: White British ancestry dominated among donors, who included more females, and clonal diversity was possibly underestimated.

Data came from immunoSEQ multiplex PCR; TCRdb stores just in-frame clones and leaves some out. The sample holds around 140,000 clones; roughly 92% are singletons and the top ten take 1.7%. Trimming left V 3 bases short and J 2 bases short, with 22 bases between. There are 18 residues in the CDR3. Germline CDR1 and CDR2: SEHNR and FQNEAQ (reference sequence). Comments on this clone: What it binds is not known.

This specimen consisted of peripheral blood, obtained on day 0 of AZD1222 vaccination. The chain joins TRBV7-9 to TRBJ1-1; tentatively, D is TRBD1 (6 bases). This TCR derives from an adult in good health. DNA of the CDR3: TGTGCCAGCAGCTTCGAAGGGACGCACAGGGAAGAAAACACTGAAGCTTTCTTT. Protein product: CASSFEGTHREENTEAFF.